This T cell receptor (beta chain) was sequenced during a study of cytomegalovirus exposure and HLA in healthy donors. Study-wide context: Findings of an earlier analysis included 90 million to 120 million unique TCR beta sequences from roughly 200 million T cells.

The ends lost 5 bases at V and 0 bases at J; junction bases unmatched: 8. Germline V gene sequence: CDR1 SGHVS, CDR2 FQNEAQ. This CDR3 spans 17 amino acids. On this clone itself: What it binds is unknown.

Notes on the study in general: By HLA locus, TCR association rates varied in a later analysis, with DRB1 showing the most and HLA-C the fewest. Later analysis suggested links between common viral pathogens and several top significant clusters. Some V segments, including TRBV6-2 and TRBV6-3, were excluded as indistinguishable.

PCR primers comprised 60 Vbeta and 13 Jbeta primers. Data came from immunoSEQ multiplex PCR; TCRdb stores just in-frame clones and leaves some out. The table has approximately 200,000 clones, roughly 84% seen once; the top ten hold 0.2% to 0.3%. The chain joins TRBV7-8 to TRBJ1-5; 9 bases match TRBD1. The sequence was obtained from a boy younger than 18 in good health and CMV-seronegative. The specimen was PBMCs. The CDR3: CASSPGGTGSSNQPQHF. CDR3 nucleotides: TGTGCCAGCAGCCCAGGAGGGACAGGGTCTAGCAATCAGCCCCAGCATTTT. The full variable domain, its missing parts supplied by reference TRBV7-8 and TRBJ1-5, is GAGVSQSPRYKVAKRGQDVALRCDPISGHVSLFWYQQALGQGPEFLTYFQNEAQLDKSGLPSDRFFAERPEGSVSTLKIQRTQQEDSAVYLCASSPGGTGSSNQPQHFGDGTRLSIL.